The source of this T cell receptor beta chain is a study of memory CD4+ T cells and cytomegalovirus serostatus. Whole-study context: This sample comes from healthy Belgian adults, under 10 CMV seropositive, approximately 25 seronegative.

As concerns this clone: Its cognate antigen is unknown.

The sort gate was single viable CD3+CD4+CD8-CD45RO+ cells for memory CD4+ T cells. Clones were sequenced by immunoSEQ multiplex PCR, and TCRdb holds only the in-frame ones, with some missing. The table has about 67,000 clones, about 75% seen once. Findings of the study overall: Repertoires predicted CMV serostatus with median bootstrapped AUC of about 0.96.

The CDR3 loop spans 15 amino acids. V was cut by 8 bases and J by 1 base, with 18 bases left in between. Germline values: CDR1 SGHTA, CDR2 FQGNSA. The genes are TRBV7-2 and TRBJ2-7; tentatively, D is TRBD1 (8 bases). The sequence derives from an adult in good health and CMV-seropositive. Sequencing was performed on memory CD4+ T cells from blood. CDR3 amino acids: CASGIQGGISYEQYF. CDR3 coding DNA: TGTGCCAGCGGGATACAGGGGGGGATTTCCTACGAGCAGTACTTC. Full variable domain (missing parts from reference TRBV7-2 and TRBJ2-7): GAGVSQSPSNKVTEKGKDVELRCDPISGHTALYWYRQSLGQGLEFLIYFQGNSAPDKSGLPSDRFSAERTGGSVSTLTIQRTQQEDSAVYLCASGIQGGISYEQYFGPGTRLTVT.